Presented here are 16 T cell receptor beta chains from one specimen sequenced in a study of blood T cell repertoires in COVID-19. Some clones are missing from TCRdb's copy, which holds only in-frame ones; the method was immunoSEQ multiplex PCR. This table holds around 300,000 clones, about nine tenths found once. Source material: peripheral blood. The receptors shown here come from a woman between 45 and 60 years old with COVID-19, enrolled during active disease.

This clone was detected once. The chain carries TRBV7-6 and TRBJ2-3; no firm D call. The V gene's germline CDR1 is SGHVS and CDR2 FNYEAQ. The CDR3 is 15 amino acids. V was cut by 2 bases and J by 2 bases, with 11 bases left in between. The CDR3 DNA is TGTGCCAGCAGCTTAAGTAGCACTAACACAGATACGCAGTATTTT. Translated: CASSLSSTNTDTQYF.

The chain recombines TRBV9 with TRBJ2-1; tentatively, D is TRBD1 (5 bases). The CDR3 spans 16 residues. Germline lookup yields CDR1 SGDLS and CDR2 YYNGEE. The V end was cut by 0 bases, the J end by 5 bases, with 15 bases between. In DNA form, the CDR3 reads TGTGCCAGCAGCGTAGCTATAGGACAACCCAACAATGAGCAGTTCTTC. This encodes CASSVAIGQPNNEQFF.

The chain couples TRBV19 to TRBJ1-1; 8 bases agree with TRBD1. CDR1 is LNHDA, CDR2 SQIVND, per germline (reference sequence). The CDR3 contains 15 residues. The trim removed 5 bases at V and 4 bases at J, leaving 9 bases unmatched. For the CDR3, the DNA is TGTGCCAGTAGTCTCTACCGGACAGGGCCCACTGAAGCTTTCTTT. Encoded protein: CASSLYRTGPTEAFF.

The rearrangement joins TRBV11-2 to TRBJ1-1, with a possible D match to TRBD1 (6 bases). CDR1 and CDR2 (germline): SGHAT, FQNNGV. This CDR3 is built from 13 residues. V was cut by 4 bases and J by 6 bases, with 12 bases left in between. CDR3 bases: TGTGCCAGCAGCTCACAGGGTTTGGCTGAAGCTTTCTTT. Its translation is CASSSQGLAEAFF.

The CDR3 protein is CASSPARTDEKLFF. CDR3 DNA sequence: TGCGCCAGCAGTCCCGCTCGCACAGATGAAAAACTGTTTTTT. The gene calls are TRBV5-1 and TRBJ1-4; D gene ambiguous. This CDR3 is built from 14 residues. Trimming took 5 bases from V and 6 from J, leaving 14 bases between them. Germline loops: CDR1 SGHRS, CDR2 YFSETQ.

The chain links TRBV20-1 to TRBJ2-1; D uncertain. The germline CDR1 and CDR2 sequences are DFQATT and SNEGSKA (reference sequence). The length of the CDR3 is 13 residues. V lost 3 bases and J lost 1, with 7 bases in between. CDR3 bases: TGCAGTGCTAGTGTCGGTTCCTACAATGAGCAGTTCTTC. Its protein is CSASVGSYNEQFF.

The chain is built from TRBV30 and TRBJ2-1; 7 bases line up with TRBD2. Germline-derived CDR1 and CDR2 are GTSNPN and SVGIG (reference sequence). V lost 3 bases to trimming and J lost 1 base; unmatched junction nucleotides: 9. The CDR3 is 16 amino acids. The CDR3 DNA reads TGTGCCTGGAGACCCCTAGCGGCGAAATCCTACAATGAGCAGTTCTTC. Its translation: CAWRPLAAKSYNEQFF.

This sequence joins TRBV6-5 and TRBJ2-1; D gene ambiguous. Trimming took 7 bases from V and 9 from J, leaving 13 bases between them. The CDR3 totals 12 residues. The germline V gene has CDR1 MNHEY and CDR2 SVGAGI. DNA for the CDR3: TGTGCCAGCACCCGGAGTCCGGGTGAGCAGTTCTTC. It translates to CASTRSPGEQFF.

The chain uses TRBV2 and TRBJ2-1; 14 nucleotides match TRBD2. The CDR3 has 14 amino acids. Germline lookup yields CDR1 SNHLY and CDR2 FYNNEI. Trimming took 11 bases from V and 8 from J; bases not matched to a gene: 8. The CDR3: CASKEGLAGDEQFF. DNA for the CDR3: TGTGCCTCCAAGGAGGGACTAGCGGGAGATGAGCAGTTCTTC.

The CDR3 bases are TGTGCCAGCAGCCAAGATAACCGGTATGAGCAGTTCTTC. Its translation is CASSQDNRYEQFF. The gene calls are TRBV3-1 (or the pseudogene TRBV3-2) and TRBJ2-1; no clear D gene. V was pared by 0 bases and J by 8 bases, with 8 bases between. Germline CDR1 LGHDT, CDR2 YNNKEL (reference sequence). This CDR3 region has 13 residues.

CDR3 in DNA: TGTGCCACCAGTGGTGCTAGCGGGAGTGCCGGGGAGCTGTTTTTT. Residues: CATSGASGSAGELFF. This chain uses TRBV24-1 with TRBJ2-2, with 10 bases identical to TRBD2. This CDR3 has 15 amino acids. Germline-derived CDR1 and CDR2 are KGHDR and SFDVKD. The trim removed 5 bases at V and 6 bases at J, leaving 5 bases unmatched.

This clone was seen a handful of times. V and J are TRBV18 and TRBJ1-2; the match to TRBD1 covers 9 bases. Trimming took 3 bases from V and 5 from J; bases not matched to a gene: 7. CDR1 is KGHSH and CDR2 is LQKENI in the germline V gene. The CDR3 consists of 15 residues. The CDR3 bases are TGTGCCAGCTCACCGACCCGGGACAGGGATTATGGCTACACCTTC. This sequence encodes CASSPTRDRDYGYTF.

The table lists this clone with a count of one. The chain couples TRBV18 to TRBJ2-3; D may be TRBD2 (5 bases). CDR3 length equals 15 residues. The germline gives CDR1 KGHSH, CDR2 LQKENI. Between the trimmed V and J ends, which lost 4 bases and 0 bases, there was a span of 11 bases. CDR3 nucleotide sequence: TGTGCCAGCTCACTCGGACTGTATAGCACAGATACGCAGTATTTT. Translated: CASSLGLYSTDTQYF.

In DNA form, the CDR3 reads TGTGCCAGCTCACCAGGACAGGGTTATGGCTACACCTTC. This codes for CASSPGQGYGYTF. The chain links TRBV18 to TRBJ1-2, with 8 bases fitting TRBD1. The germline V gene has CDR1 KGHSH and CDR2 LQKENI. V lost 2 bases to trimming and J lost 5 bases; unmatched junction nucleotides: 1. The length of the CDR3 is 13 residues.

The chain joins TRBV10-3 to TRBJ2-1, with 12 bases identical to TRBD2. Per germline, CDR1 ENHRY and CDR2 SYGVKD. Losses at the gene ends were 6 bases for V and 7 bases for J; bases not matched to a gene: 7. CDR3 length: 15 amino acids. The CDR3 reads CAIRLAGGPSNEQFF. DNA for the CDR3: TGTGCCATCAGACTAGCGGGAGGACCTTCGAATGAGCAGTTCTTC.

The CDR3 DNA sequence: TGTGCCAGCTCCCTTACGGGACAGGGTTGGACTGAAGCTTTCTTT. Translating it yields CASSLTGQGWTEAFF. The V and J genes are TRBV18 and TRBJ1-1, with 9 bases fitting TRBD1. J was trimmed by 5 bases and V by 6 bases; bases with no gene match: 10. Germline CDR1 is KGHSH and CDR2 is LQKENI. The CDR3 spans 15 residues.